Listed below are T cell receptor beta chains from one sample, sequenced in a study of T cells in Graves' hyperthyroidism and ophthalmopathy. TCRdb re-analysed the multiplex PCR reads in MiXCR, keeping a single row per CDR3 protein. The table has about 360,000 distinct CDR3 sequences, roughly 13% seen once. Input material: blood. The receptors were gathered from a woman aged 18-35 years with Graves' hyperthyroidism. Each CDR3 is given with its conserved first and last residue. D genes are given only for firm matches. Clone size is not always given. Where it is, it says once, few, many or a class for expanded clones.

>TRBJ2-3|TRBV24-1|NA|few
CATSDYGGDTQYF
TGTGCCACCAGTGATTACGGGGGAGATACGCAGTATTTT
>TRBJ1-1|TRBV19|TRBD1|NA
CASSIDTGAPEAFF
TGTGCCAGTAGTATAGATACAGGGGCCCCTGAAGCTTTCTTT
>TRBJ2-3|TRBV30|TRBD1|many
CAWSFRQGATSRTDTQYF
TGTGCCTGGAGTTTTCGACAGGGGGCGACCAGTCGCACAGATACGCAGTATTTT
>TRBJ1-6|TRBV5-6|NA|NA
CASSSLQVFGSPLHF
TGTGCCAGCAGCTCGCTTCAGGTTTTCGGATCACCCCTCCACTTT
>TRBJ2-2|TRBV30|TRBD2|many
CAWSGGRRTGELFF
TGTGCCTGGAGTGGCGGGAGGCGGACCGGGGAGCTGTTTTTT
>TRBJ2-6|TRBV7-9|NA|once
CASSLVRLSGANVLTF
TGTGCCAGCAGCTTAGTTCGGCTCTCTGGGGCCAACGTCCTGACTTTC
>TRBJ2-5|TRBV28|NA|many
CASSLLGEAQETQYF
TGTGCCAGCAGTTTACTGGGGGAGGCCCAAGAGACCCAGTACTTC
>TRBJ2-5|TRBV7-3|TRBD1|many
CASSSDRAVETQYF
TGTGCCAGCAGCTCGGACAGGGCGGTGGAGACCCAGTACTTC
>TRBJ1-2|TRBV6-2/TRBV6-3|NA|NA
CASSYSRTGYSPYGYTF
TGTGCCAGCAGTTACTCGAGAACTGGATACAGCCCCTATGGCTACACCTTC
>TRBJ1-6|TRBV3-1|NA|NA
CASSQGRNSPLHF
TGTGCCAGCAGCCAGGGGCGGAATTCACCCCTCCACTTT
>TRBJ1-6|TRBV18|NA|few
CASSPGDLAPLHF
TGTGCCAGCTCACCAGGGGATTTGGCACCCCTCCACTTT
>TRBJ2-7|TRBV12-3/TRBV12-4|NA|many
CASSLGGGSYEQYF
TGTGCCAGCAGTTTAGGTGGGGGATCCTACGAGCAGTACTTC
>TRBJ2-7|TRBV14|TRBD1|few
CASSQEAGGVHEQYF
TGTGCCAGCAGCCAAGAGGCAGGGGGTGTCCACGAGCAGTACTTC
>TRBJ2-3|TRBV14|TRBD1|many
CASSQTGSRTDTQYF
TGTGCCAGCAGCCAGACAGGGTCCCGCACAGATACGCAGTATTTT
>TRBJ1-1|TRBV11-2|NA|many
CASSADPRGAEAFF
TGTGCCAGCAGCGCCGACCCCAGGGGCGCTGAAGCTTTCTTT
>TRBJ2-3|TRBV9|TRBD2|few
CASSVGASGFTDTQYF
TGTGCCAGCAGCGTAGGGGCTAGCGGGTTCACAGATACGCAGTATTTT
>TRBJ2-6|TRBV6-1|NA|NA
CASSERYSGANVLTF
TGTGCCAGCAGTGAACGGTACTCTGGGGCCAACGTCCTGACTTTC
>TRBJ2-3|TRBV7-9|NA|many
CASSTGMTSTDTQYF
TGTGCCAGCAGCACCGGGATGACATCCACAGATACGCAGTATTTT
>TRBJ1-5|TRBV7-2|NA|once
CASSLGTFDNQPQHF
TGTGCCAGCAGCTTAGGGACTTTCGACAATCAGCCCCAGCATTTT
>TRBJ1-5|TRBV2|NA|many
CASNNPQGSQPQEPQHF
TGTGCCAGCAACAACCCCCAGGGTTCCCAGCCCCAGGAGCCCCAGCATTTT
>TRBJ1-2|TRBV20-1|NA|many
CSAGGSSLNYGYTF
TGCAGTGCCGGAGGCAGCTCGCTTAACTATGGCTACACCTTC
>TRBJ2-3|TRBV30|NA|many
CAWSVRGRATDTQYF
TGTGCCTGGAGTGTTAGGGGGAGGGCCACAGATACGCAGTATTTT
>TRBJ2-1|TRBV29-1|NA|many
CSVAGGGGHNEQFF
TGCAGCGTTGCGGGAGGTGGGGGGCACAATGAGCAGTTCTTC
>TRBJ1-2|TRBV2|TRBD1|many
CASSGEAGGDYGYTF
TGTGCCAGCAGTGGAGAGGCAGGGGGGGACTATGGCTACACCTTC
>TRBJ1-1|TRBV28|NA|many
CASSLVGITNTEAFF
TGTGCCAGCAGTTTAGTGGGGATAACGAACACTGAAGCCTTCTTT
>TRBJ1-5|TRBV6-1|TRBD1|few
CASQGQLNQPQHF
TGTGCCAGCCAGGGACAGCTCAATCAGCCCCAGCATTTT
>TRBJ1-1|TRBV19|NA|many
CASSIVGGDGTEAFF
TGTGCCAGTAGTATAGTAGGAGGGGATGGCACTGAAGCTTTCTTT
>TRBJ2-7|TRBV20-1|TRBD2|NA
CSAMGLAGYEQYF
TGCAGTGCCATGGGACTAGCGGGATACGAGCAGTACTTC
>TRBJ1-1|TRBV20-1|NA|NA
CGAQSGRTKTEAFF
TGCGGTGCCCAGTCCGGCAGAACAAAAACTGAAGCTTTCTTT
>TRBJ1-3|TRBV7-6|NA|NA
CASSLSGYSGNTIYF
TGTGCCAGCAGCTTATCGGGATACTCTGGAAACACCATATATTTT
>TRBJ2-7|TRBV20-1|TRBD2|NA
CSVPPGTSSYEQYF
TGCAGTGTTCCGCCCGGGACTAGCTCCTACGAGCAGTACTTC
>TRBJ2-5|TRBV14|NA|NA
CASSQDRSLAVETQYF
TGTGCCAGCAGCCAAGATCGAAGTTTAGCGGTAGAGACCCAGTACTTC
>TRBJ2-5|TRBV12-3/TRBV12-4|NA|many
CASSLLSHSAIQETQYF
TGTGCCAGCAGTTTGCTCTCCCACTCCGCGATCCAAGAGACCCAGTACTTC
>TRBJ1-1|TRBV4-1|NA|NA
CASSQESEQVNTEAFF
TGCGCCAGCAGCCAAGAATCTGAACAGGTAAACACTGAAGCTTTCTTT
>TRBJ1-2|TRBV9|NA|NA
CASSDPSGRRNYGYTF
TGTGCCAGCAGCGACCCTTCGGGAAGAAGAAACTATGGCTACACCTTC
>TRBJ1-1|TRBV3-1|NA|many
CASSPPAGHHTEAFF
TGTGCCAGCAGCCCCCCGGCGGGACACCACACTGAAGCTTTCTTT
>TRBJ2-1|TRBV7-2|NA|many
CASSLDFSYNEQFF
TGTGCCAGCAGCCTGGACTTCTCCTACAATGAGCAGTTCTTC
>TRBJ2-2|TRBV15|NA|NA
CATQNPNTGELFF
TGTGCCACCCAAAACCCGAACACCGGGGAGCTGTTTTTT
>TRBJ2-7|TRBV12-3/TRBV12-4|NA|many
CASSTGPVSYEQYF
TGTGCCAGCAGTACCGGGCCCGTTTCCTACGAGCAGTACTTC
>TRBJ1-3|TRBV4-3|NA|NA
CASSQEPGKASGNTIYF
TGCGCCAGCAGCCAAGAACCGGGGAAAGCCTCTGGAAACACCATATATTTT
>TRBJ2-6|TRBV7-8|TRBD1|NA
CASSSDRPGSGANVLTF
TGTGCCAGCAGCTCGGACAGGCCGGGCTCTGGGGCCAACGTCCTGACTTTC
>TRBJ1-2|TRBV24-1|NA|many
CATSVSAFYGYTF
TGTGCCACCAGTGTGTCAGCGTTCTATGGCTACACCTTC
>TRBJ1-1|TRBV20-1|TRBD1|NA
CGARTGDTEAFF
TGCGGTGCGAGAACAGGGGACACTGAAGCTTTCTTT
>TRBJ2-5|TRBV12-3/TRBV12-4|TRBD2|NA
CASSFWLAGGQETQYF
TGTGCCAGCAGTTTCTGGCTAGCGGGAGGACAAGAGACCCAGTACTTC
>TRBJ1-1|TRBV14|NA|few
CASSQAVRGTEAFF
TGTGCCAGCAGCCAAGCGGTGCGGGGAACTGAAGCTTTCTTT
>TRBJ1-2|TRBV27|TRBD1|few
CASSLKDRGFGYTF
TGTGCCAGCAGTTTAAAGGACAGGGGATTCGGCTACACCTTC
>TRBJ1-2|TRBV2|NA|many
CASSPIGQGGGYTF
TGTGCCAGCAGCCCAATAGGGCAGGGTGGTGGCTACACCTTC
>TRBJ1-2|TRBV13|NA|NA
CASGADSLYGYTF
TGTGCCAGCGGGGCCGACAGCCTATATGGCTACACCTTC
>TRBJ2-5|TRBV12-3/TRBV12-4|TRBD2|many
CASSSGEGQETQYF
TGTGCCAGCAGTTCGGGGGAGGGCCAAGAGACCCAGTACTTC
>TRBJ1-2|TRBV2|NA|many
CASSSGAEPNYGYTF
TGTGCCAGCAGCTCCGGGGCAGAACCTAACTATGGCTACACCTTC
>TRBJ1-6|TRBV6-1|NA|many
CASRETVTTDSPLHF
TGTGCCAGCAGAGAGACTGTTACTACTGATTCACCCCTCCACTTT
>TRBJ2-1|TRBV10-3|TRBD2|NA
CAISANRAGGYNEQSF
TGTGCCATCAGCGCCAATAGGGCGGGAGGGTACAATGAGCAGTCCTTC